This is a list of T cell receptor beta chains from one sample in a study of T-cell reconstitution after alpha-beta-depleted transplantation in children. A single record per CDR3 protein comes from TCRdb applying MiXCR to the PCR reads. The table shows about 440,000 distinct CDR3 sequences, with roughly two fifths occurring only once. Sequencing used PBMCs, obtained before TCRalphabeta/CD19-depleted stem cell transplant. The source is a girl under 10 years old with aplastic anemia, due to receive a stem cell transplant. CDR3s leave out the opening cysteine and the closing phenylalanine or tryptophan. Clone size is given for some rows only: seen once, a few or many times, or a class if the clone is expanded.

clone size | V gene | CDR3 protein
NA | TRBV11-2 | ASSLGLAGDLETQY
NA | TRBV30 | AWDPTNTDTQY
many | TRBV28 | ASRTRQKPYEQY
NA | TRBV12-3/TRBV12-4 | ASSLAAWTGGGGYT
once | TRBV19 | ASSILASGGYNEQF
few | TRBV7-2 | ASSSAGGAYYEQY
many | TRBV7-2 | ASSLVWRGNTDTQY
NA | TRBV29-1 | SGWGLVENEQF
few | TRBV6-6 | ASSSGSWELF
many | TRBV5-1 | ASSTWTSTSGNVYEQY
NA | TRBV5-1 | ASSSPGLAGVRNIQY
NA | TRBV7-2 | ASSLGPSGTGPYEQY
many | TRBV10-3 | AISEGLLNTDTQY
NA | TRBV10-3 | AIRPTGTRGTEAF
few | TRBV11-1 | ASSLEGQALGIPQNNSPLH
many | TRBV5-1 | ASRKGSLNTGELF
many | TRBV5-1 | ASSFGQSEAF
NA | TRBV6-1 | ASSEALTYYEQY
NA | TRBV7-9 | ASSGVNYGDTQY
many | TRBV20-1 | SASSAALPTQY
NA | TRBV12-3/TRBV12-4 | ASSFPGRGRGSPLH
NA | TRBV29-1 | SVEETTPKVSGANVLT
few | TRBV7-2 | ASSSAWVSYNEQF
NA | TRBV5-1 | ASSLETGTGDDEQY
NA | TRBV20-1 | SASHGTVFNYGYT
NA | TRBV20-1 | SARDGAHSNQPQH
few | TRBV4-2 | ASSRTVSGRLGGELF
NA | TRBV7-3 | ASSLTAGTSTDTQY
many | TRBV12-3/TRBV12-4 | ASRTTGSNQPQH
few | TRBV9 | ASSREGQPATNEKLF
NA | TRBV2 | ASSEAYPYGYT
few | TRBV3-1 | ASSQGTGGNQPQH
NA | TRBV27 | ASSLQGPGFYEQY
few | TRBV5-5 | ASSLEGGRGPQH
NA | TRBV5-1 | ASSLEPVSSYNEQF
NA | TRBV18 | ASSPPWTGKTGELF
NA | TRBV5-1 | ASSLGGFQAQETQY
few | TRBV15 | ATSDGEAKNIQY
many | TRBV5-1 | ASSLTSGSNEQF
many | TRBV10-3 | AISESKAHSYEQY
NA | TRBV20-1 | SAPLSGGYYNEQF